The rows below give T cell receptor beta chains drawn from one sample of a study of T cells in Graves' hyperthyroidism and ophthalmopathy. TCRdb analysed the multiplex PCR reads with MiXCR anew, one entry per CDR3 protein. Of hundreds of thousands of distinct CDR3 sequences in the sample, roughly 14% were seen once. The specimen sequenced was blood. The receptors derive from a man between 18 and 29 years old with Graves' ophthalmopathy. CDR3s include the opening cysteine and the closing phenylalanine or tryptophan. Fields, in order: D gene, V gene, clone size, J gene, CDR3 DNA, CDR3 protein. D genes are given only for firm matches. A row's size may be missing; if present it is once, few, many or a size class.

D gene: .
V gene: TRBV11-2
clone size: many
J gene: TRBJ1-6
CDR3 DNA: TGTGCCAGCCAGGCCTCATCCTATAATTCACCCCTCCACTTT
CDR3 protein: CASQASSYNSPLHF

D gene: .
V gene: TRBV13
clone size: few
J gene: TRBJ1-1
CDR3 DNA: TGTGCCAGCAGCCCCAACCTCGGGATTGTGAACACTGAAGCTTTCTTT
CDR3 protein: CASSPNLGIVNTEAFF

D gene: TRBD1
V gene: TRBV5-6
clone size: few
J gene: TRBJ1-2
CDR3 DNA: TGTGCCAGCAGCTTGGTAGGGGACAGGGTAATAGGCTACACCTTC
CDR3 protein: CASSLVGDRVIGYTF

D gene: .
V gene: TRBV18
clone size: .
J gene: TRBJ2-3
CDR3 DNA: TGTGCCAGCTCACCACTGGGGGTTAGCGGACCGTCCACAGATACGCAGTATTTT
CDR3 protein: CASSPLGVSGPSTDTQYF

D gene: TRBD1
V gene: TRBV24-1
clone size: .
J gene: TRBJ2-5
CDR3 DNA: TGTGCCACCAGTGACACAGGGGTAGAGACCCAGTACTTC
CDR3 protein: CATSDTGVETQYF

D gene: .
V gene: TRBV7-6
clone size: many
J gene: TRBJ1-4
CDR3 DNA: TGTGCCAGCAGCCTATACGTGGCAGGGAGTGAAAAACTGTTTTTT
CDR3 protein: CASSLYVAGSEKLFF

D gene: .
V gene: TRBV27
clone size: few
J gene: TRBJ2-5
CDR3 DNA: TGTGCCAGCCGAGAGACCCAGTACTTC
CDR3 protein: CASRETQYF

D gene: .
V gene: TRBV7-9
clone size: many
J gene: TRBJ1-1
CDR3 DNA: TGTGCCAGCAGCTTAGTTCAGGGGCCTGGAACTGAAGCTTTCTTT
CDR3 protein: CASSLVQGPGTEAFF

D gene: .
V gene: TRBV7-3
clone size: many
J gene: TRBJ2-7
CDR3 DNA: TGTGCCAGCAGCCCCCACGATGGGAGCGAGCAGTACTTC
CDR3 protein: CASSPHDGSEQYF

D gene: .
V gene: TRBV19
clone size: few
J gene: TRBJ2-1
CDR3 DNA: TGTGCCAGTAGTGCATCGGGGGCTGACTACAATGAGCAGTTCTTC
CDR3 protein: CASSASGADYNEQFF

D gene: .
V gene: TRBV14
clone size: .
J gene: TRBJ2-1
CDR3 DNA: TGTGCCAGCAGCCCCGCCGGACAACTCTCCTACAATGAGCAGTTCTTC
CDR3 protein: CASSPAGQLSYNEQFF

D gene: .
V gene: TRBV19
clone size: .
J gene: TRBJ2-5
CDR3 DNA: TGTGCCAGTAGGCCCGGCGGTAGTCAAGAGACCCAGTACTTC
CDR3 protein: CASRPGGSQETQYF

D gene: .
V gene: TRBV6-1
clone size: many
J gene: TRBJ1-2
CDR3 DNA: TGTGCCAGCAGTACCCGTGCTAACTATGGCTACACCTTC
CDR3 protein: CASSTRANYGYTF

D gene: TRBD1
V gene: TRBV20-1
clone size: few
J gene: TRBJ2-2
CDR3 DNA: TGCAGTGCCGACAGGGCTTACACCGGGGAGCTGTTTTTT
CDR3 protein: CSADRAYTGELFF

D gene: .
V gene: TRBV12-3/TRBV12-4
clone size: .
J gene: TRBJ1-5
CDR3 DNA: TGTGCCAGCAGCAAAACAGGGAAGGGGAATCGGCCCCAGCATTTT
CDR3 protein: CASSKTGKGNRPQHF

D gene: .
V gene: TRBV6-1
clone size: many
J gene: TRBJ2-1
CDR3 DNA: TGTGCCAGCAGTTACCCCAGGGGCAATGAGCAGTTCTTC
CDR3 protein: CASSYPRGNEQFF

D gene: TRBD1
V gene: TRBV3-1
clone size: many
J gene: TRBJ1-1
CDR3 DNA: TGTGCCAGCAGGCGAGACAGGGGGCAAACTGAAGCTTTCTTT
CDR3 protein: CASRRDRGQTEAFF

D gene: .
V gene: TRBV20-1
clone size: .
J gene: TRBJ1-1
CDR3 DNA: TGCAGTGCTAGAGTGGGACCGATGAACACTGAAGCTTTCTTT
CDR3 protein: CSARVGPMNTEAFF

D gene: .
V gene: TRBV29-1
clone size: many
J gene: TRBJ2-5
CDR3 DNA: TGCAGCGTTGAAGATTCGGGGGAGCCTCAAGAGACCCAGTACTTC
CDR3 protein: CSVEDSGEPQETQYF

D gene: .
V gene: TRBV6-5
clone size: many
J gene: TRBJ1-2
CDR3 DNA: TGTGCCAGCAGTTACCCCGACCGTAACTATGGCTACACCTTC
CDR3 protein: CASSYPDRNYGYTF

D gene: TRBD1
V gene: TRBV20-1
clone size: many
J gene: TRBJ1-4
CDR3 DNA: TGCAGTGCTAGACCGGGGACAGGGGGAATTGAAAAACTGTTTTTT
CDR3 protein: CSARPGTGGIEKLFF

D gene: TRBD2
V gene: TRBV2
clone size: many
J gene: TRBJ2-2
CDR3 DNA: TGTGCCAGCAGAGTTAGCGGGAGGGGTTATGAGGAGCTGTTTTTT
CDR3 protein: CASRVSGRGYEELFF

D gene: .
V gene: TRBV12-5
clone size: many
J gene: TRBJ1-1
CDR3 DNA: TGTGCTAGTGGTTTGAGTACAGCCTTTGGCACTGAAGCTTTCTTT
CDR3 protein: CASGLSTAFGTEAFF

D gene: TRBD2
V gene: TRBV2
clone size: many
J gene: TRBJ2-2
CDR3 DNA: TGTGCCAGCAGAGCGGGGGAGGGCACCGGGGAGCTGTTTTTT
CDR3 protein: CASRAGEGTGELFF

D gene: TRBD2
V gene: TRBV5-1
clone size: few
J gene: TRBJ2-7
CDR3 DNA: TGCGCCAGCAGCCTCGGGACTACTGTCCACGAGCAGTACTTC
CDR3 protein: CASSLGTTVHEQYF

D gene: .
V gene: TRBV5-8
clone size: many
J gene: TRBJ1-4
CDR3 DNA: TGTGCCAGCAGCGGGCAGGGTTTAGCTAATGAAAAACTGTTTTTT
CDR3 protein: CASSGQGLANEKLFF

D gene: .
V gene: TRBV5-1
clone size: many
J gene: TRBJ2-5
CDR3 DNA: TGCGCCAGTAAAACAGGCATTCAAGAGACCCAGTACTTC
CDR3 protein: CASKTGIQETQYF

D gene: .
V gene: TRBV7-9
clone size: many
J gene: TRBJ1-2
CDR3 DNA: TGTGCCAGCAGCTTAGTCCACGTCTATGGCTACACCTTC
CDR3 protein: CASSLVHVYGYTF

D gene: TRBD1
V gene: TRBV6-1
clone size: many
J gene: TRBJ2-3
CDR3 DNA: TGTGCCAGCAGTGAACCCGGACAGGGGAAAGATACGCAGTATTTT
CDR3 protein: CASSEPGQGKDTQYF

D gene: TRBD1
V gene: TRBV7-9
clone size: many
J gene: TRBJ1-1
CDR3 DNA: TGTGCCAGCAGCTCTCCCGGGACAGGGAACACTGAAGCTTTCTTT
CDR3 protein: CASSSPGTGNTEAFF

D gene: TRBD1
V gene: TRBV19
clone size: few
J gene: TRBJ1-4
CDR3 DNA: TGTGCCAGTAGTTCAAACAGGGGACGAATATTGAATGAGGGAAAACTGTTTTTT
CDR3 protein: CASSSNRGRILNEGKLFF

D gene: TRBD1
V gene: TRBV20-1
clone size: .
J gene: TRBJ1-5
CDR3 DNA: TGCAGTGCTGGACAGGGAGGGTATGGCAATCAGCCCCAGCATTTT
CDR3 protein: CSAGQGGYGNQPQHF

D gene: TRBD1
V gene: TRBV19
clone size: .
J gene: TRBJ2-6
CDR3 DNA: TGTGCCACCTTAGACAGGGCCGAACCTTCTGGGGCCAACGTCCTGACTTTC
CDR3 protein: CATLDRAEPSGANVLTF

D gene: TRBD2
V gene: TRBV7-9
clone size: .
J gene: TRBJ2-3
CDR3 DNA: TGTGCCACCATAGGAGCTAGCGGGAGCCCAGATACGCAGTATTTT
CDR3 protein: CATIGASGSPDTQYF

D gene: TRBD1
V gene: TRBV30
clone size: .
J gene: TRBJ2-7
CDR3 DNA: TGTGCCTGGAGGGGGACAGGGCCCGAGCAGTACTTC
CDR3 protein: CAWRGTGPEQYF

D gene: TRBD2
V gene: TRBV7-9
clone size: many
J gene: TRBJ2-1
CDR3 DNA: TGTGCCAGCAGCCGACCCCTAGCGGGAGTGTCCTACAATGAGCAGTTCTTC
CDR3 protein: CASSRPLAGVSYNEQFF

D gene: .
V gene: TRBV7-3
clone size: few
J gene: TRBJ1-1
CDR3 DNA: TGTGCCAGCAGCTTAACTAACGACAGGGAAGCTTTCTTT
CDR3 protein: CASSLTNDREAFF

D gene: .
V gene: TRBV18
clone size: .
J gene: TRBJ2-7
CDR3 DNA: TGTGCCAGCTCACCAGCCAGGGTCTCCTACGAGCAGTACTTC
CDR3 protein: CASSPARVSYEQYF

D gene: .
V gene: TRBV10-3
clone size: .
J gene: TRBJ1-2
CDR3 DNA: TGTGCCATCAGTGACATACCGCCATATGGCTACACCTTC
CDR3 protein: CAISDIPPYGYTF

D gene: TRBD2
V gene: TRBV5-8
clone size: many
J gene: TRBJ2-1
CDR3 DNA: TGTGCCAGCAGCCCCCGGGCGGGACTAGCAGTTAATGAGCAGTTCTTC
CDR3 protein: CASSPRAGLAVNEQFF

D gene: .
V gene: TRBV5-1
clone size: .
J gene: TRBJ1-1
CDR3 DNA: TGCGCCAGCAGCTTGGAGGGGGGGCTAGGGACTGAAGCTTTCTTT
CDR3 protein: CASSLEGGLGTEAFF

D gene: .
V gene: TRBV5-1
clone size: .
J gene: TRBJ2-5
CDR3 DNA: TGCGCCAGCAGCCAAGACGGTGGGCGGTACGAGACCCAGTACTTC
CDR3 protein: CASSQDGGRYETQYF

D gene: .
V gene: TRBV2
clone size: few
J gene: TRBJ2-6
CDR3 DNA: TGTGCCAGCAGGGCCCAGGGCAGCTCTGGGGCCAACGTCCTGACTTTC
CDR3 protein: CASRAQGSSGANVLTF

D gene: .
V gene: TRBV19
clone size: .
J gene: TRBJ2-1
CDR3 DNA: TGTGCCAGTAGTAGGGGACTGGGCCCTGATTACAATGAGCAGTTCTTC
CDR3 protein: CASSRGLGPDYNEQFF

D gene: .
V gene: TRBV12-3/TRBV12-4
clone size: many
J gene: TRBJ2-3
CDR3 DNA: TGTGCCAGCAGTTTTAACTCCGCTGGGAGGCCGCAGTATTTT
CDR3 protein: CASSFNSAGRPQYF

D gene: .
V gene: TRBV13
clone size: many
J gene: TRBJ1-2
CDR3 DNA: TGTGCCAGCAGCTTAGACTCTCTGGACACGGCGTATGGCTACACCTTC
CDR3 protein: CASSLDSLDTAYGYTF

D gene: TRBD2
V gene: TRBV24-1
clone size: many
J gene: TRBJ2-1
CDR3 DNA: TGTGCCACCTCACCTAGCGGGGTATACAATGAGCAGTTCTTC
CDR3 protein: CATSPSGVYNEQFF

D gene: .
V gene: TRBV18
clone size: many
J gene: TRBJ2-5
CDR3 DNA: TGTGCCAGCTCACGGGGGGAGCAAGAGACCCAGTACTTC
CDR3 protein: CASSRGEQETQYF

D gene: .
V gene: TRBV7-9
clone size: many
J gene: TRBJ2-3
CDR3 DNA: TGTGCCAGCAGCTTAGTTTTGGAGGATACGCAGTATTTT
CDR3 protein: CASSLVLEDTQYF

D gene: TRBD1
V gene: TRBV18
clone size: many
J gene: TRBJ2-7
CDR3 DNA: TGTGCCAGCTCTCCTACCCAGTGGACAGGGGACTACGAGCAGTACTTC
CDR3 protein: CASSPTQWTGDYEQYF

D gene: TRBD1
V gene: TRBV9
clone size: .
J gene: TRBJ2-4
CDR3 DNA: TGTGCCAGCAGCTCTCGGGACAGGGGGCCTCTAGCCAAAAACATTCAGTACTTC
CDR3 protein: CASSSRDRGPLAKNIQYF

D gene: .
V gene: TRBV5-1
clone size: few
J gene: TRBJ1-3
CDR3 DNA: TGCGCCAGCACGGAAGGACAGTCTGGAAACACCATATATTTT
CDR3 protein: CASTEGQSGNTIYF

D gene: .
V gene: TRBV19
clone size: .
J gene: TRBJ1-2
CDR3 DNA: TGTGCCAGTAGTATTTGGGGGCGAAGCTATGGCTACACCTTC
CDR3 protein: CASSIWGRSYGYTF

D gene: .
V gene: TRBV25-1
clone size: many
J gene: TRBJ2-3
CDR3 DNA: TGTGCCAGCAGGGGGGGTCTTAGCACAGATACGCAGTATTTT
CDR3 protein: CASRGGLSTDTQYF

D gene: .
V gene: TRBV6-1
clone size: many
J gene: TRBJ2-1
CDR3 DNA: TGTGCCACCCCAGCCCTAGGACTGTACAATGAGCAGTTCTTC
CDR3 protein: CATPALGLYNEQFF

D gene: TRBD2
V gene: TRBV6-1
clone size: many
J gene: TRBJ2-3
CDR3 DNA: TGTGCCAGCAGGGCCCCGGGACTAGGGCCAGATACGCAGTATTTT
CDR3 protein: CASRAPGLGPDTQYF

D gene: .
V gene: TRBV6-1
clone size: .
J gene: TRBJ2-5
CDR3 DNA: TGTGCCAGCAGTTACGCAGTTCAAGAGACCCAGTACTTC
CDR3 protein: CASSYAVQETQYF